The 20 T cell receptor beta chains below come from one sample, sequenced in a study of OX40 agonist ivuxolimab in advanced cancers. Method: immunoSEQ multiplex PCR; TCRdb's copy keeps in-frame clones and lacks some. The table shows about 64,000 clones, with over 75% occurring only once. The sample was CD4+ or CD8+ T cells sorted from blood, taken in a trial of the OX40 agonist ivuxolimab. The receptors here all came from an adult with an advanced solid tumor such as melanoma, head and neck, liver or kidney cancer.

This chain connects TRBV7-9 to TRBJ2-7; 8 bases are shared with TRBD1. From germline, CDR1 is SEHNR and CDR2 FQNEAQ (reference sequence). V lost 2 bases and J lost 3; bases outside the gene matches: 6. CDR3 length: 15 residues. CDR3 loop: CASSLPRGRDYEQYF. As DNA, the CDR3 is TGTGCCAGCAGCTTACCCAGGGGGCGCGACTACGAGCAGTACTTC.

The genes are TRBV10-3 and TRBJ2-1, with D possibly being TRBD2 (7 bases). CDR3 size: 14 residues. Deletions cut 8 bases from V and 4 bases from J, with 15 bases between. Looked up from germline, CDR1 is ENHRY and CDR2 is SYGVKD. CDR3 residues: CAISGRGPYNEQFF. In DNA, the CDR3 is TGTGCCATCTCCGGGCGGGGGCCTTACAATGAGCAGTTCTTC.

The CDR3 nucleotides read TGTGCCAGCAGTCGACTAGCGGGCGAATACACCGGGGAGCTGTTTTTT. This sequence encodes CASSRLAGEYTGELFF. The chain carries TRBV27 and TRBJ2-2, with 10 bases matching TRBD2. This CDR3 spans 16 amino acids. The V and J ends lost 5 bases and 3 bases, in that order; junction bases with no gene match: 6. CDR1 MNHEY and CDR2 SMNVEV come from the germline V gene (reference sequence).

This clone was detected only a few times. V and J are TRBV29-1 and TRBJ2-1, with D perhaps given as TRBD1 or TRBD2 (5 bases each). The CDR3 loop spans 14 amino acids. Per the germline V gene, CDR1 is SQVTM and CDR2 is ANQGSEA. The V gene lost 0 bases and the J gene lost 9 bases, with 15 bases spanning the gap. CDR3 nucleotides: TGCAGCGTTGAAGATGGTTCGGGGCGTATTGAGCAGTTCTTC. This encodes CSVEDGSGRIEQFF.

This rearrangement joins TRBV7-6 to TRBJ2-7; 9 nucleotides agree with TRBD1. CDR3 length: 13 residues. Germline values: CDR1 SGHVS, CDR2 FNYEAQ. Unmatched junction bases numbered 2, after V lost 5 bases and J lost 3 bases. The CDR3 nucleotides read TGTGCCAGCAGCGAGGACAGGGGCTACGAGCAGTACTTC. This gives the protein CASSEDRGYEQYF.

This chain joins TRBV27 and TRBJ1-1, with a weak D call TRBD1 (5 bases). V was shortened by 8 bases and J by 6 bases, with 16 bases between the two germline ends. This CDR3 spans 13 amino acids. The germline V gene encodes CDR1 MNHEY and CDR2 SMNVEV (reference sequence). CDR3: CASGDGGDPEAFF. The CDR3 DNA reads TGTGCCAGCGGGGACGGGGGGGACCCTGAAGCTTTCTTT.

J is TRBJ2-1 and V is TRBV14, with 8 bases that match TRBD1. The CDR3 extends over 14 amino acids. Looked up from germline, CDR1 is SGHDN and CDR2 is FVKESK. The V gene end was trimmed by 6 bases and the J gene end by 2 bases; junction bases not matched to a gene: 3. The CDR3 is CASSLTGAYNEQFF. The CDR3 DNA reads TGTGCCAGCAGTCTGACAGGGGCCTACAATGAGCAGTTCTTC.

The gene calls are TRBV19 and TRBJ1-5; 8 positions agree with TRBD1. This CDR3 region has 16 residues. J was trimmed by 8 bases and V by 3 bases; bases with no gene match: 12. CDR1 and CDR2 from the germline V gene are LNHDA and SQIVND (reference sequence). CDR3 amino acids: CASSILWTGRDEPQHF. In DNA form, the CDR3 reads TGTGCCAGTAGTATCCTCTGGACAGGGCGCGATGAGCCCCAGCATTTT.

This sequence joins TRBV9 and TRBJ1-1; D not resolved. This CDR3 comprises 14 residues. With 2 bases removed from V and 0 bases from J, the gap between germline ends came to 8 bases. Germline V lookup: CDR1 SGDLS, CDR2 YYNGEE. The CDR3 spells CASSVTDMNTEAFF. The CDR3 DNA follows: TGTGCCAGCAGCGTTACGGATATGAACACTGAAGCTTTCTTT. The variable domain in full, completed from reference TRBV9 and TRBJ1-1, reads DSGVTQTPKHLITATGQRVTLRCSPRSGDLSVYWYQQSLDQGLQFLIQYYNGEERAKGNILERFSAQQFPDLHSELNLSSLELGDSALYFCASSVTDMNTEAFFGQGTRLTVV.

This clone was observed a single time. This rearrangement joins TRBV13 to TRBJ2-1; D may be TRBD2 (6 bases). The CDR3 has 14 amino acids. Trimming took off 5 bases at V and 7 bases at J, with 15 bases between the two ends. CDR1 and CDR2 from the germline V gene are PRHDT and FYEKMQ (reference sequence). The chain's CDR3 is CASSRELMGNEQFF. Written as DNA, the CDR3 is TGTGCCAGCAGCCGGGAGTTGATGGGGAATGAGCAGTTCTTC.

This sequence joins TRBV9 and TRBJ2-2; TRBD2 agrees at 9 bases. Trimming at V came to 7 bases and at J to 6 bases, leaving 7 bases not matched to a gene. The CDR3 is 14 residues long. Looked up from germline, CDR1 is SGDLS and CDR2 is YYNGEE. CDR3 nucleotide sequence: TGTGCCAGCTCGGGACTAGCCAGGTCCGGGGAGCTGTTTTTT. Translation: CASSGLARSGELFF.

The chain joins TRBV5-4 to TRBJ2-3; 10 nucleotides agree with TRBD2. With 5 bases clipped from V and 2 bases from J, the junction kept 5 bases outside the gene matches. The CDR3 sequence is 15 residues long. Germline values: CDR1 SGHNT, CDR2 YYREEE (reference sequence). The CDR3 nucleotides read TGTGCCAGCAGAGAGCTAGCGGGAGTCACAGATACGCAGTATTTT. It encodes CASRELAGVTDTQYF.

This clone was picked up one time. The chain couples TRBV5-6 to TRBJ1-1; no firm D call. The germline gives CDR1 SGHDT, CDR2 YYEEEE. Trimming removed 1 base at V and 0 bases at J, with 1 base between. The CDR3 loop spans 12 amino acids. CDR3 nucleotides: TGTGCCAGCAGCTTGTTGAACACTGAAGCTTTCTTT. This codes for CASSLLNTEAFF.

This chain connects TRBV7-9 to TRBJ1-1; D remains unclear. Germline V gene data show CDR1 as SEHNR and CDR2 as FQNEAQ (reference sequence). V was pared by 4 bases and J by 7 bases, with 10 bases between. The CDR3 totals 12 residues. This chain's CDR3 is CASSSGPLEAFF. CDR3 DNA: TGTGCCAGCAGCTCCGGGCCTCTTGAAGCTTTCTTT.

The CDR3 region has the DNA TGCGCCAGCAGCCAAGAAGGCAGGGGTAATGAAAAACTGTTTTTT. This gives the protein CASSQEGRGNEKLFF. The V gene is TRBV4-1, the J gene TRBJ1-4; possible D gene TRBD1, 6 bases. Germline V gene sequence: CDR1 MGHRA, CDR2 YSYEKL. The CDR3 sequence is 15 residues long. Trimming stripped 0 bases from V and 4 bases from J, with 9 bases between.

This sequence joins TRBV10-1 and TRBJ1-5; tentatively, D is TRBD1 (5 bases). Germline values: CDR1 WNHNN, CDR2 SYGVQD (reference sequence). The CDR3 is 17 residues long. Trimming took off 5 bases at V and 0 bases at J, with 17 bases between the two ends. The CDR3 DNA sequence: TGCGCCAGCAGTTCGGGACCGAGGACATATAGCAATCAGCCCCAGCATTTT. This sequence encodes CASSSGPRTYSNQPQHF.

The rearrangement uses TRBV27 and TRBJ1-1, with TRBD1 identical over 8 bases. The CDR3 is made up of 13 amino acids. V was pared by 6 bases and J by 4 bases, with 4 bases of the junction left unmatched. CDR1 and CDR2 (germline): MNHEY, SMNVEV (reference sequence). DNA for the CDR3: TGTGCCAGCAGGACAGGGGAGATCACTGAAGCTTTCTTT. Encoded protein: CASRTGEITEAFF.

The rearrangement uses TRBV28 and TRBJ2-7; D not resolved. The length of the CDR3 is 13 residues. CDR1 is MDHEN and CDR2 is SYDVKM in the germline V gene. Trimming took 0 bases from V and 6 from J, leaving 9 bases between them. The CDR3 bases are TGTGCCAGCAGTTTATGGGGTACGGGCGAGCAGTACTTC. Translating it yields CASSLWGTGEQYF. Looking up the rest from reference TRBV28 and TRBJ2-7 gives the full variable domain: DVKVTQSSRYLVKRTGEKVFLECVQDMDHENMFWYRQDPGLGLRLIYFSYDVKMKEKGDIPEGYSVSREKKERFSLILESASTNQTSMYLCASSLWGTGEQYFGPGTRLTVT.

Relative to its sample, this clone is medium-sized (0.01 to 0.1%). This chain joins TRBV11-2 and TRBJ2-5; unclear D gene. Deletions cut 5 bases from V and 4 bases from J, with 8 bases between. The CDR3 length is 12 residues. Germline lookup yields CDR1 SGHAT and CDR2 FQNNGV. The CDR3: CASSQAAETQYF. The DNA for the CDR3 is TGTGCCAGCAGCCAGGCGGCAGAGACCCAGTACTTC.

The sample holds one count of this clone. The chain has TRBV7-9 and TRBJ1-3; D ambiguous. V shed 5 bases and J shed 0 bases, with 23 bases lying between them. CDR1 and CDR2 from the germline V gene are SEHNR and FQNEAQ (reference sequence). The length of the CDR3 is 19 residues. The CDR3 coding sequence is TGTGCCAGCAGCCAGACCCACATGAACCCAGGATTCTCTGGAAACACCATATATTTT. This encodes CASSQTHMNPGFSGNTIYF.